Shown below are 2 T cell receptor beta chains from a single sample sequenced in a study of T cell clonality in common variable immunodeficiency. Study results and limitations: In common variable immunodeficiency, TCR beta chains reportedly carried fewer deletions and N-nucleotide insertions.

These receptors have no identified antigens. TCRdb's table, derived via immunoSEQ multiplex PCR, lists solely in-frame clones and lacks some. The specimen gives 40,000 or so clones without singletons; the ten biggest hold roughly 5.6%. The specimen was peripheral blood mononuclear cells. These receptors originate from a human donor with common variable immunodeficiency.

A few counts support this clone. The CDR3 protein is CASSPGRVANEKLFF. The sequenced CDR3 bases are TGTGCCAGCAGCCCAGGGAGGGTGGCTAATGAAAAA. This sequence joins TRBV7-7 and TRBJ1-4; weak D call: TRBD1 (5 bases). The sequence runs out 3 residues before the end of the CDR3; the remainder is reconstructed from the germline J gene. The length of the CDR3 is 15 residues. The V end was cut by 5 bases, the J end by 3 bases, with 13 bases between. CDR1 and CDR2 (germline): SSHAT, FNYEAQ (reference sequence).

This clone was recorded at least ten times. The CDR3 end falls 3 residues outside the read, so it is completed with the germline J gene. The rearrangement uses TRBV28 and TRBJ2-3; maybe TRBD2 (6 bases). Germline V gene sequence: CDR1 MDHEN, CDR2 SYDVKM. This CDR3 region has 14 residues. V was trimmed by 5 bases and J by 5 bases, leaving 14 bases between them. The CDR3 reads CASSKEGREDTQYF. The sequenced part of the CDR3 DNA is TGTGCCAGCAGTAAGGAGGGCCGTGAAGATACG.